This is a list of T cell receptor beta chains from one sample in a study of response to subunit inactivated influenza vaccine. TCRdb reanalysed the RT-PCR reads using MiXCR and keeps one entry per CDR3 protein. This table holds about 570,000 distinct CDR3 sequences, about 11% found once. The input for sequencing was PBMCs from blood, taken on the day of vaccination. These receptors came from a man between 45 and 60 years old who received an inactivated influenza vaccine. Each CDR3 is given with its conserved first and last residue.

TRBJ1-2	TRBV5-5	CASSWTDLTDGYTF
TRBJ2-1	TRBV27	CASSSFQAGGPSEQFF
TRBJ2-1	TRBV7-2	CASSSLSVGEQFF
TRBJ2-1	TRBV6-2/TRBV6-3	CASREIRDNYYNEQFF
TRBJ2-2	TRBV20-1	CSASDPNTGELFF
TRBJ1-2	TRBV4-2	CASSRGNLRTNYGYTF
TRBJ2-1	TRBV28	CASSSVSVEQFF
TRBJ2-2	TRBV10-3	CAISEPGLASGELFF
TRBJ2-1	TRBV7-9	CASQGGSYNEQFF
TRBJ2-7	TRBV6-2/TRBV6-3	CASTRTSGRDYEQYF
TRBJ2-1	TRBV29-1	CSVVSYNEQFF